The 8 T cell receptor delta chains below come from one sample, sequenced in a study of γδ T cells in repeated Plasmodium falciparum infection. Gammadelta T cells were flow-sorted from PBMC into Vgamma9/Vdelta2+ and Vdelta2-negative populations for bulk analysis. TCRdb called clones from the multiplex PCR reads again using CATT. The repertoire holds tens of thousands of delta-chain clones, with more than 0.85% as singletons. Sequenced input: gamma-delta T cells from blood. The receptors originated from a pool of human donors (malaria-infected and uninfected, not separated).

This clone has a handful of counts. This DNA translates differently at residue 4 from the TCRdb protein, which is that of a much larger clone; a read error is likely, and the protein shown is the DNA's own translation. CDR3 DNA: TGTGCCTGTAACACCGTTTCCCCTGGGGGGGGCCAGTACACCGATAAACTCATCTTT. Encoded protein: CACNTVSPGGGQYTDKLIF. The rearrangement uses TRDV2 and TRDJ1, with TRDD3 identical over 7 bases. TCRdb gives no J gene; it was assigned here by matching the DNA to germline. This CDR3 comprises 19 residues. Germline V gene sequence: CDR1 GEAIGNYY, CDR2 EKD.

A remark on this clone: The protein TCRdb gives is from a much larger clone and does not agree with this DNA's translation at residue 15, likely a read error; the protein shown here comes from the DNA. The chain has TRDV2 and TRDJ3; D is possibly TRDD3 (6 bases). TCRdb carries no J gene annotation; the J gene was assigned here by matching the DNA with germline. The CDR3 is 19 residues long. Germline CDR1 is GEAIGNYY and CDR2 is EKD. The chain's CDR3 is CACDTGGLRGSWDTQQMFF. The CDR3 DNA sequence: TGTGCCTGTGACACTGGGGGCCTGAGGGGCTCCTGGGACACCCAACAGATGTTTTTC.

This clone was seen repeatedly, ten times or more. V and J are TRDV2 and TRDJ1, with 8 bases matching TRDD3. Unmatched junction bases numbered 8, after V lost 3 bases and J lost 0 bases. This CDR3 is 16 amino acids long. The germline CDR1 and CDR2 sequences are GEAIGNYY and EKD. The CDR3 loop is CACDPLGAQYTDKLIF. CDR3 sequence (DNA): TGTGCCTGTGACCCACTGGGGGCACAGTACACCGATAAACTCATCTTT.

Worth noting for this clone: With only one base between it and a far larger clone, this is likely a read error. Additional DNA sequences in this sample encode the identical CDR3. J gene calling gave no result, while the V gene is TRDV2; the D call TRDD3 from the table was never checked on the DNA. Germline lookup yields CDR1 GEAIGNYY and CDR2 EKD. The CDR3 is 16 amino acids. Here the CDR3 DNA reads TGTGCCTGTGACACCGTTTCGCTGGGGGATAAAGATAAACTAATCTTT. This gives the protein CACDTVSLGDKDKLIF.

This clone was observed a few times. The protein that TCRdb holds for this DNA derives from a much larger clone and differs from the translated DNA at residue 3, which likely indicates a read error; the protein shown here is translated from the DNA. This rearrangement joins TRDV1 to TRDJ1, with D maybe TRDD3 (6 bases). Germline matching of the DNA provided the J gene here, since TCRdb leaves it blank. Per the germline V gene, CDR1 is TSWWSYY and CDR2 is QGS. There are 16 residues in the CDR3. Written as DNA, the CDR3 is TGTGCTTTTGGCGTCGGGGGGACCCCCTACACCGATAAACTCATCTTT. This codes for CAFGVGGTPYTDKLIF.

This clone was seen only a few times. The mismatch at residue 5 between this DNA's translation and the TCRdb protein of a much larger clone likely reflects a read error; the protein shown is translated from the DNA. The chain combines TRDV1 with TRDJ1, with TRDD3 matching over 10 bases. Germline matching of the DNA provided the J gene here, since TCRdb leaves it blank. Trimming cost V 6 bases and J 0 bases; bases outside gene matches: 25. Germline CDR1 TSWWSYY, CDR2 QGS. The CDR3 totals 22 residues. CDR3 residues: CALGPLPIRYWGMIGYTDKLIF. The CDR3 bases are TGTGCTCTTGGCCCACTTCCTATTCGATACTGGGGGATGATAGGTTACACCGATAAACTCATCTTT.

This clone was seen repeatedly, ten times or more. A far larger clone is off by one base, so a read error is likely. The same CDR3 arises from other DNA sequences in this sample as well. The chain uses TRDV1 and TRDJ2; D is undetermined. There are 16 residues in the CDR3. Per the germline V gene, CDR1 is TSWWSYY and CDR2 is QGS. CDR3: CALGVRGPWITAQLFF. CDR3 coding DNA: TGTGCTCTTGGGGTCCGTGGACCGTGGATTACAGCACAACTCTTCTTC.

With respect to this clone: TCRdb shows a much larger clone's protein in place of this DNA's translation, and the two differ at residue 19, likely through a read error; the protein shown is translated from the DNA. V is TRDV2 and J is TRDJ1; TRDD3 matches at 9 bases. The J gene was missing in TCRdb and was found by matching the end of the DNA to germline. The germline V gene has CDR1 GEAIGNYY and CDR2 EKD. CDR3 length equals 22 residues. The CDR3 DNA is TGTGCCTGTGACGAAATTACAACACTGACTGGGGGACCCTTATCGTACACCGATAGACTCATCTTT. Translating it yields CACDEITTLTGGPLSYTDRLIF.